The rows below give T cell receptor beta chains drawn from one sample of a study of T cell responses to AZD1222 COVID-19 vaccine. Here immunoSEQ multiplex PCR was the method, and the copy in TCRdb shows in-frame clones only, minus some. This table has about 150,000 clones, under 95% appearing once. This sample comprised peripheral blood, obtained on day 0 of AZD1222 vaccination. All receptors come from an adult in good health. Each CDR3 is given with its conserved first and last residue. The D gene is left open where the match is weak. Some rows mark clone size as missing; the rest say once, few, many or name a class of expanded clone.

d_gene: NA
j_gene: TRBJ2-5
abundance: NA
v_gene: TRBV14
CDR3nt: TGTGCCAGCAGCCAGGGGACCAGGGCCCAGTACTTC
CDR3aa: CASSQGTRAQYF

d_gene: NA
j_gene: TRBJ1-2
abundance: NA
v_gene: TRBV19
CDR3nt: TGTGCCAGTAGTGCCGACAGCTATGGCTACACCTTC
CDR3aa: CASSADSYGYTF

d_gene: TRBD2
j_gene: TRBJ2-4
abundance: NA
v_gene: TRBV5-5
CDR3nt: TGTGCCAGCAATCCCCTTAGCGGGCCAATCGCCAAAAACATTCAGTACTTC
CDR3aa: CASNPLSGPIAKNIQYF

d_gene: NA
j_gene: TRBJ1-5
abundance: NA
v_gene: TRBV6-2/TRBV6-3
CDR3nt: TGTGCCAGCAGTTACTCGAGAGGGCCTAGCAATCAGCCCCAGCATTTT
CDR3aa: CASSYSRGPSNQPQHF

d_gene: TRBD1
j_gene: TRBJ1-5
abundance: once
v_gene: TRBV28
CDR3nt: TGTGCCAGCAGTCGGACAGGGAGCAATCAGCCCCAGCATTTT
CDR3aa: CASSRTGSNQPQHF

d_gene: TRBD1
j_gene: TRBJ2-1
abundance: NA
v_gene: TRBV7-3
CDR3nt: TGTGCCAGCAGCCTTGGGACAGGGGGATTTGGTGAGCAGTTCTTC
CDR3aa: CASSLGTGGFGEQFF

d_gene: NA
j_gene: TRBJ2-3
abundance: NA
v_gene: TRBV24-1
CDR3nt: TGTGCCACCAGTGATTTATCTAGAGCGGATACGCAGTATTTT
CDR3aa: CATSDLSRADTQYF

d_gene: NA
j_gene: TRBJ2-7
abundance: NA
v_gene: TRBV28
CDR3nt: TGTGCCAGCGCCCGAGGAGGGCTGGGAGAGCAGTACTTC
CDR3aa: CASARGGLGEQYF

d_gene: NA
j_gene: TRBJ1-1
abundance: once
v_gene: TRBV3-1/TRBV3-2
CDR3nt: TGTGCCAGCAGCCAAGACCGAGGACGATGGGGCCTGAAGGAGGGTTCTGGGAACACTGAAGCTTTCTTT
CDR3aa: CASSQDRGRWGLKEGSGNTEAFF

d_gene: NA
j_gene: TRBJ1-2
abundance: NA
v_gene: TRBV30
CDR3nt: TGTGCCTGGAGTGGGGGTGGCGGCTACACCTTC
CDR3aa: CAWSGGGGYTF

d_gene: NA
j_gene: TRBJ2-7
abundance: NA
v_gene: TRBV27
CDR3nt: TGTGCCAGCAGTTTGGACGGTCCCTACGAGCAGTACTTC
CDR3aa: CASSLDGPYEQYF

d_gene: TRBD1
j_gene: TRBJ1-2
abundance: NA
v_gene: TRBV5-5
CDR3nt: TGTGCCAGCAGCGTATCACAGGGGTTAAACTATGGCTACACCTTC
CDR3aa: CASSVSQGLNYGYTF

d_gene: TRBD1
j_gene: TRBJ2-7
abundance: once
v_gene: TRBV9
CDR3nt: TGTGCCAGCAGCGCAGGGACAGGAAAAGCCTACGAGCAGTACTTC
CDR3aa: CASSAGTGKAYEQYF

d_gene: NA
j_gene: TRBJ1-5
abundance: NA
v_gene: TRBV9
CDR3nt: TGTGCCAGCAGCGTAGGCGGGCAGCCCATTCAGCCCCAGCATTTT
CDR3aa: CASSVGGQPIQPQHF

d_gene: TRBD1
j_gene: TRBJ1-6
abundance: NA
v_gene: TRBV27
CDR3nt: TGTGCCAGCGCCCCCCAGGGGGCGGGATCACCCCTCCACTTT
CDR3aa: CASAPQGAGSPLHF

d_gene: NA
j_gene: TRBJ2-1
abundance: NA
v_gene: TRBV27
CDR3nt: TGTGCCAGCAGTTTAGGTGGGAACTACAATGAGCAGTTCTTC
CDR3aa: CASSLGGNYNEQFF

d_gene: TRBD1
j_gene: TRBJ1-1
abundance: NA
v_gene: TRBV6-5
CDR3nt: TGTGCCAGCAAGACAGGGGGCTGGAGCACTGAAGCTTTCTTT
CDR3aa: CASKTGGWSTEAFF

d_gene: NA
j_gene: TRBJ2-1
abundance: once
v_gene: TRBV6-2/TRBV6-3
CDR3nt: TGTGCCAGCAGCGGGAGTCTCTACAATGAGCAGTTCTTC
CDR3aa: CASSGSLYNEQFF

d_gene: TRBD1
j_gene: TRBJ2-7
abundance: NA
v_gene: TRBV30
CDR3nt: TGTGCCTGGAGTTCCGGGACAGGTTACGAGCAGTACTTC
CDR3aa: CAWSSGTGYEQYF

d_gene: TRBD1
j_gene: TRBJ2-1
abundance: NA
v_gene: TRBV7-8
CDR3nt: TGTGCCAGCCGGGACAGGGGTTACAATGAGCAGTTCTTC
CDR3aa: CASRDRGYNEQFF

d_gene: TRBD2
j_gene: TRBJ2-1
abundance: NA
v_gene: TRBV10-2
CDR3nt: TGCGCCAGCAGGCCCTCGGGGCGGGAGATCGTAAATGAGCAGTTCTTC
CDR3aa: CASRPSGREIVNEQFF

d_gene: NA
j_gene: TRBJ2-7
abundance: NA
v_gene: TRBV10-1
CDR3nt: TGCGACAGCCCGGGAGAGTACTTC
CDR3aa: CDSPGEYF

d_gene: NA
j_gene: TRBJ1-5
abundance: NA
v_gene: TRBV12-3/TRBV12-4
CDR3nt: TGTGCCAGCAGTTTAGCGCAGGGTCAGCCCCAGCATTTT
CDR3aa: CASSLAQGQPQHF

d_gene: TRBD2
j_gene: TRBJ2-1
abundance: NA
v_gene: TRBV2
CDR3nt: TGTGCCAGCACCCCCCGGACTAGCGGATACAATGAGCAGTTCTTC
CDR3aa: CASTPRTSGYNEQFF

d_gene: NA
j_gene: TRBJ1-1
abundance: NA
v_gene: TRBV21-1
CDR3nt: TGTGCCAGCAGCAAAGAGGCCAGGGGGCATCCTGAAGCTTTCTTT
CDR3aa: CASSKEARGHPEAFF

d_gene: NA
j_gene: TRBJ1-5
abundance: NA
v_gene: TRBV11-2
CDR3nt: TGTGCCAGCAGTCTGGGCCCAAATCAGCCCCAGCATTTT
CDR3aa: CASSLGPNQPQHF

d_gene: NA
j_gene: TRBJ2-1
abundance: NA
v_gene: TRBV28
CDR3nt: TGTGCCAGCAGTCGACTAAGCGACTACAATGAGCAGTTCTTC
CDR3aa: CASSRLSDYNEQFF

d_gene: NA
j_gene: TRBJ2-1
abundance: NA
v_gene: TRBV6-5
CDR3nt: TGTGCCAGCAGTTACTCTCCGTATCCCCCAAGGGAGCAGTTCTTC
CDR3aa: CASSYSPYPPREQFF

d_gene: NA
j_gene: TRBJ1-1
abundance: NA
v_gene: TRBV18
CDR3nt: TGTGCCAGCTCACCCCCGGGGTGGACTGAAGCTTTCTTT
CDR3aa: CASSPPGWTEAFF

d_gene: NA
j_gene: TRBJ2-7
abundance: NA
v_gene: TRBV19
CDR3nt: TGTGCCAGTAGTGAAGCAGGGGCGGACGAGCAGTACTTC
CDR3aa: CASSEAGADEQYF

d_gene: NA
j_gene: TRBJ1-1
abundance: NA
v_gene: TRBV15
CDR3nt: TGTGCCACCAGCAGAGAAACAGGGAGGAGGTTGAGCACTGAAGCTTTCTTT
CDR3aa: CATSRETGRRLSTEAFF

d_gene: TRBD1
j_gene: TRBJ1-5
abundance: NA
v_gene: TRBV27
CDR3nt: TGTGCCAGCAGGGACAGGTGGGCAGGAGCCCAGCATTTT
CDR3aa: CASRDRWAGAQHF

d_gene: TRBD2
j_gene: TRBJ2-3
abundance: NA
v_gene: TRBV24-1
CDR3nt: TGTGCCACCAGTGGTCGGGGGGGAGATACGCAGTATTTT
CDR3aa: CATSGRGGDTQYF

d_gene: NA
j_gene: TRBJ2-3
abundance: NA
v_gene: TRBV15
CDR3nt: TGTGCCACCAGCAGAGGTCCGCAGGGTAGCACAGATACGCAGTATTTT
CDR3aa: CATSRGPQGSTDTQYF

d_gene: NA
j_gene: TRBJ2-7
abundance: NA
v_gene: TRBV19
CDR3nt: TGTGCCAGTAGTATAGGGCTCGGTGGGATAGGTCGGACCTACGAGCAGTACTTC
CDR3aa: CASSIGLGGIGRTYEQYF

d_gene: NA
j_gene: TRBJ1-3
abundance: NA
v_gene: TRBV5-4
CDR3nt: TGTGCCAGCAGCTTGGGTGACAGCTCTGGAAACACCATATATTTT
CDR3aa: CASSLGDSSGNTIYF

d_gene: TRBD2
j_gene: TRBJ2-1
abundance: NA
v_gene: TRBV4-1
CDR3nt: TGCGCCAGCAGCCAAGATTCTTGGGCGGGAGGAGGCAGGGGAAGTGGGTTCTTC
CDR3aa: CASSQDSWAGGGRGSGFF

d_gene: NA
j_gene: TRBJ2-2
abundance: NA
v_gene: TRBV30
CDR3nt: TGTGCCTGGAGTTTACTTGACAGAAACACCGGGGAGCTGTTTTTT
CDR3aa: CAWSLLDRNTGELFF

d_gene: NA
j_gene: TRBJ2-7
abundance: NA
v_gene: TRBV7-2
CDR3nt: TGTGCCAGCAGCTTAGAGGGGGGCTCCTACGAGCAGTACTTC
CDR3aa: CASSLEGGSYEQYF

d_gene: TRBD2
j_gene: TRBJ2-7
abundance: NA
v_gene: TRBV7-2
CDR3nt: TGTGCCAGCAGCACCGGGACTAGCGGAGCTATGTGGTACTTC
CDR3aa: CASSTGTSGAMWYF

d_gene: NA
j_gene: TRBJ1-1
abundance: NA
v_gene: TRBV6-5
CDR3nt: TGTGCCAGCAGTAAGGGGGGGAACACTGAAGCTTTCTTT
CDR3aa: CASSKGGNTEAFF

d_gene: NA
j_gene: TRBJ1-1
abundance: NA
v_gene: TRBV4-1
CDR3nt: TGCGCCAGCAGCCAAGAGAGAACGACTGAAGCTTTCTTT
CDR3aa: CASSQERTTEAFF

d_gene: NA
j_gene: TRBJ1-5
abundance: NA
v_gene: TRBV10-3
CDR3nt: TGTGCCATCAGTGAGTCGGGGGGGCCCCAGCCCCAGCATTTT
CDR3aa: CAISESGGPQPQHF

d_gene: TRBD1
j_gene: TRBJ2-7
abundance: NA
v_gene: TRBV19
CDR3nt: TGTGCCACAGAACCGGGACAGGGTTCCTACGAGCAGTACTTC
CDR3aa: CATEPGQGSYEQYF

d_gene: TRBD1
j_gene: TRBJ1-6
abundance: NA
v_gene: TRBV30
CDR3nt: TGTGCCTGGGGAACGGGACAGGGTGACTCACCCCTCCACTTT
CDR3aa: CAWGTGQGDSPLHF

d_gene: TRBD2
j_gene: TRBJ2-5
abundance: NA
v_gene: TRBV7-2
CDR3nt: TGTGCCAGCAGCTTCGGACTAGCATTAGAGACCCAGTACTTC
CDR3aa: CASSFGLALETQYF

d_gene: NA
j_gene: TRBJ2-2
abundance: NA
v_gene: TRBV7-9
CDR3nt: TGTGCCAGCAGCTTGACCGGCGCGAACACCGGGGAGCTGTTTTTT
CDR3aa: CASSLTGANTGELFF

d_gene: TRBD1
j_gene: TRBJ1-2
abundance: NA
v_gene: TRBV27
CDR3nt: TGTGCCAGCAGTTTATGGGGACAGGGCGGACATGGCTACACCTTC
CDR3aa: CASSLWGQGGHGYTF

d_gene: NA
j_gene: TRBJ2-1
abundance: NA
v_gene: TRBV28
CDR3nt: TGTGCCAGCAGTTTGGCCGGGGATTCAACCTACAATGAGCAGTTCTTC
CDR3aa: CASSLAGDSTYNEQFF

d_gene: NA
j_gene: TRBJ2-7
abundance: NA
v_gene: TRBV28
CDR3nt: TGTGCCAGCGGGACCGGGACGGTGACCTACGAGCAGTACTTC
CDR3aa: CASGTGTVTYEQYF

d_gene: NA
j_gene: TRBJ2-1
abundance: NA
v_gene: TRBV7-9
CDR3nt: TGTGCCAGCAGCTTCCGCCCAAGCTCCTACAATGAGCAGTTCTTC
CDR3aa: CASSFRPSSYNEQFF

d_gene: NA
j_gene: TRBJ1-6
abundance: once
v_gene: TRBV3-1/TRBV3-2
CDR3nt: TGTGCCAGCAGCCAAGATCCTCTACCCCTCCACTTT
CDR3aa: CASSQDPLPLHF

d_gene: NA
j_gene: TRBJ1-5
abundance: NA
v_gene: TRBV4-1
CDR3nt: TGCGCCAGCAGCCAAGGACAGTATAGCAATCAGCCCCAGCATTTT
CDR3aa: CASSQGQYSNQPQHF

d_gene: TRBD2
j_gene: TRBJ2-1
abundance: NA
v_gene: TRBV15
CDR3nt: TGTGCCACCAGGAGCGGACTAGCGGGAGGGGCCTACAATGAGCAGTTCTTC
CDR3aa: CATRSGLAGGAYNEQFF

d_gene: NA
j_gene: TRBJ2-3
abundance: NA
v_gene: TRBV5-1
CDR3nt: TGCGCCAGCAGCCCAAGCACAGATACGCAGTATTTT
CDR3aa: CASSPSTDTQYF

d_gene: NA
j_gene: TRBJ1-1
abundance: once
v_gene: TRBV6-5
CDR3nt: TGTGCCAGCAAACATCAGCAGGGGGCTTTCTTT
CDR3aa: CASKHQQGAFF

d_gene: TRBD1
j_gene: TRBJ2-5
abundance: NA
v_gene: TRBV18
CDR3nt: TGTGCCAGCTCAACAAACAGGGGGCTGACCCAGTACTTC
CDR3aa: CASSTNRGLTQYF

d_gene: TRBD1
j_gene: TRBJ2-1
abundance: NA
v_gene: TRBV25-1
CDR3nt: TGTGCCAGCAGTCCGCCCGGACAGGCTCGCTCCTACAATGAGCAGTTCTTC
CDR3aa: CASSPPGQARSYNEQFF

d_gene: NA
j_gene: TRBJ2-1
abundance: NA
v_gene: TRBV7-2
CDR3nt: TGTGCCAGCAGTCCACCTCCGGCTGAGCAGTTCTTC
CDR3aa: CASSPPPAEQFF

d_gene: NA
j_gene: TRBJ1-1
abundance: NA
v_gene: TRBV7-3
CDR3nt: TGTGCCAGCAGCTTATTGGGGGCTGGTAACACTGAAGCTTTCTTT
CDR3aa: CASSLLGAGNTEAFF